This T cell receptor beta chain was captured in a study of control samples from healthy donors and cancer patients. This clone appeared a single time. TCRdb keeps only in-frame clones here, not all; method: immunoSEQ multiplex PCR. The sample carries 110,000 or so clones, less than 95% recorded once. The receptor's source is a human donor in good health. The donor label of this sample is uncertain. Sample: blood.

CDR3 amino acids: CATSDCMRGDTDTQYF. The CDR3 DNA follows: TGTGCCACCAGTGATTGTATGCGGGGGGACACAGATACGCAGTATTTT. This chain links TRBV24-1 with TRBJ2-3, with 8 bases matching TRBD2. Germline CDR1 and CDR2: KGHDR and SFDVKD. The length of the CDR3 is 16 residues. Trimming at V came to 2 bases and at J to 2 bases, leaving 5 bases not matched to a gene.